Listed here are 13 T cell receptor beta chains from one sample, sequenced in a study of shared clonotypes between healthy human individuals. Sequencing used immunoSEQ multiplex PCR; TCRdb keeps in-frame clones, though not all of them. Of just over 2,000,000 clones in the sample, roughly 96% are singletons; the top ten hold 0.13%. Sequenced: naive CD4+ T cells sorted from blood. Subset meaning: CD45RA+ positively selected. The receptors derive from a man between 18 and 29 years old in good health.

V is TRBV5-1 and J is TRBJ2-2; TRBD1 agrees at 7 bases. This CDR3 spans 15 amino acids. V lost 3 bases and J lost 2; bases outside the gene matches: 4. The germline gives CDR1 SGHRS, CDR2 YFSETQ. CDR3 nucleotides: TGCGCCAGCAGCTATTGGACAGGCAACACCGGGGAGCTGTTTTTT. This gives the protein CASSYWTGNTGELFF.

This clone was seen a handful of times. V is TRBV19 and J is TRBJ2-5; 8 bases align to TRBD2. The CDR3 is 15 amino acids. Germline values: CDR1 LNHDA, CDR2 SQIVND (reference sequence). V trimming: 1 base; J trimming: 3 bases; junction bases outside the gene matches: 4. This CDR3 reads CASSIVEAGEETQYF. In nucleotides, the CDR3 is TGTGCCAGTAGTATAGTGGAAGCGGGAGAAGAGACCCAGTACTTC.

The chain employs TRBV4-1 and TRBJ2-6, with D possibly being TRBD1 (6 bases). This CDR3 region has 15 residues. V lost 7 bases, J lost 1 base, and 11 bases lay in between. CDR1 and CDR2 (germline): MGHRA, YSYEKL. The CDR3 protein is CASTLTGSGANVLTF. In DNA form, the CDR3 reads TGCGCCAGCACCCTAACAGGGTCTGGGGCCAACGTCCTGACTTTC.

The chain is built from TRBV21-1 and TRBJ2-3; the DNA was not used to check the table's D call, TRBD2. TRBV21-1 is flagged as a pseudogene. This CDR3 is built from 16 residues. Here the CDR3 DNA reads TGTGCGGCACTTGAACGGGGGTGGGTAGACACAGATACGCAGTATTTT. This sequence encodes CAALERGWVDTDTQYF.

V gene TRBV2 combines with J gene TRBJ2-7; possible D gene TRBD2, 5 bases. The CDR3 has 16 amino acids. Trimming pared 8 bases from V and 2 bases from J, leaving 22 bases between. The germline V gene has CDR1 SNHLY and CDR2 FYNNEI. CDR3 bases: TGTGCCAGCTCCCCCCCGGGTAGAGGGATTCCCTACGAGCAGTACTTC. Translating it yields CASSPPGRGIPYEQYF.

The gene calls are TRBV5-4 and TRBJ2-3; possibly TRBD1 for D (6 bases). Trimming left V 0 bases short and J 6 bases short, with 8 bases between. From germline, CDR1 is SGHNT and CDR2 YYREEE (reference sequence). The CDR3 extends over 13 amino acids. CDR3 protein: CASSLDRVDTQYF. The CDR3 nucleotides read TGTGCCAGCAGCTTGGACAGGGTTGATACGCAGTATTTT.

About this clone itself: Additional DNA sequences in this sample encode the identical CDR3. The CDR3 nucleotides are TGCGCCAGCAGCTTGGTTCAGGGGATGAACACTGAAGCTTTCTTT. Translating it yields CASSLVQGMNTEAFF. This chain links TRBV5-1 with TRBJ1-1, with D perhaps TRBD1 (6 bases). This CDR3 region has 15 residues. Trimming removed 0 bases at V and 0 bases at J, with 9 bases between. Germline V CDR1 and CDR2: SGHRS, YFSETQ.

This chain uses TRBV12-2 with TRBJ1-2. TRBV12-2 is tagged as a pseudogene. This CDR3 has 12 amino acids. CDR3 residues: CASRLLNYGYTF. DNA for the CDR3: TGTGCAAGTCGCTTGCTCAACTATGGCTACACCTTC.

This chain uses TRBV6-6 with TRBJ1-2, with 10 bases that match TRBD1. This CDR3 spans 16 amino acids. Unmatched junction bases numbered 17, after V lost 10 bases and J lost 6 bases. CDR1 MNHNY and CDR2 SVGAGI come from the germline V gene (reference sequence). CDR3 amino acids: CATYRDRGIMLDGYTF. The DNA of the CDR3 is TGTGCCACCTACCGGGACAGGGGTATAATGTTAGATGGCTACACCTTC.

This clone was seen only a few times. This rearrangement joins TRBV11-2 to TRBJ1-6, with 11 bases lining up with TRBD1. The CDR3 is made up of 15 amino acids. Germline assignment: CDR1 SGHAT and CDR2 FQNNGV. The V segment lost 5 bases and the J segment 8 bases; nucleotides outside the gene matches: 5. The CDR3 loop reads CASSPRDRGDSPLHF. CDR3 bases: TGTGCCAGCAGCCCTCGGGACAGGGGGGATTCACCCCTCCACTTT.

Points on this clone: Within the sample, other DNA sequences also encode this same CDR3. This chain connects TRBV30 to TRBJ1-1; D is unresolved. V lost 2 bases and J 5 bases, leaving 6 bases between the germline ends. The germline V gene has CDR1 GTSNPN and CDR2 SVGIG (reference sequence). CDR3 size: 11 residues. The CDR3 here is CAWSKGTEAFF. The CDR3 region has the DNA TGTGCCTGGAGTAAAGGAACTGAAGCTTTCTTT.

The chain combines TRBV6-1 with TRBJ1-3; no firm D call. The CDR3 sequence is 12 residues long. V lost 6 bases to trimming and J lost 7 bases, with 10 bases between them. Looked up from germline, CDR1 is MNHNS and CDR2 is SASEGT. The CDR3, as DNA: TGTGCCAGCAGCTTCGGTTTGAACACCATATATTTT. Its protein product is CASSFGLNTIYF.

The chain uses TRBV2 and TRBJ2-1, with D uncertain. The CDR3 totals 13 residues. CDR1 and CDR2 (germline): SNHLY, FYNNEI. V lost 3 bases and J 6 bases, leaving 9 bases between the germline ends. CDR3 in amino acids: CASSDRWINEQFF. CDR3 in DNA: TGTGCCAGCAGTGATCGGTGGATCAATGAGCAGTTCTTC.